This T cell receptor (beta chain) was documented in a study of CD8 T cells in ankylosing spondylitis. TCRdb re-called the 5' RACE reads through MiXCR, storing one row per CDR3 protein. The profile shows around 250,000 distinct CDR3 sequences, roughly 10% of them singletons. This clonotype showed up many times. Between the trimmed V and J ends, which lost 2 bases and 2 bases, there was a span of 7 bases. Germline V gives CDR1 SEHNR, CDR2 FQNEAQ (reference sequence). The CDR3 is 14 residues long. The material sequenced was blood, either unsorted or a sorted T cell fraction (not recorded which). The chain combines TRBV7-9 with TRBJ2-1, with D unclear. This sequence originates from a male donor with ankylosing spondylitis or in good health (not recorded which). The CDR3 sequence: CASSLLGTYNEQFF. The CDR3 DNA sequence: TGTGCCAGCAGCTTACTGGGTACCTACAATGAGCAGTTCTTC.